The 19 T cell receptor beta chains listed next were all sequenced from one sample in a study of post-analysis software for immune sequencing data. Antigen specificity for these receptors is unknown. TCR beta libraries were prepared from cDNA with unique molecular identifiers. TCRdb reanalysed the PCR reads using MiXCR and keeps one entry per CDR3 protein. Of about 820,000 distinct CDR3 sequences in the sample, under 70% were seen once. Broader study findings: When patients were compared with controls, about 5 TRBV segments were more frequent, TRBV5-6, TRBV5-1 and TRBV20-1 among them.

Sequencing was done on a sample of blood. These receptors originate from a girl aged 10 to 17 with multiple sclerosis.

V and J are TRBV29-1 and TRBJ2-7; TRBD2 agrees at 7 bases. The J call is doubtful: the DNA matches TRBJ2-5 better. From germline, CDR1 is SQVTM and CDR2 ANQGSEA. The CDR3 runs 14 residues. CDR3 nucleotide sequence: TGCAGCACAACGGGACGGGGGGAGGGAGAGACCCAGTACTTC. The encoded protein is CSTTGRGEGETQYF.

The V gene is TRBV27, the J gene TRBJ2-1; TRBD2 aligns across 14 bases. The J segment lost 10 bases and the V segment lost 7 bases, leaving 9 bases of the junction unmatched. Germline V gives CDR1 MNHEY, CDR2 SMNVEV (reference sequence). The length of the CDR3 is 15 residues. CDR3: CASKGGLAGDREQFF. The CDR3 DNA follows: TGTGCCAGCAAAGGGGGACTAGCGGGAGATAGGGAGCAGTTCTTC.

This chain connects TRBV20-1 to TRBJ2-5, with D maybe TRBD1 (6 bases). V was shortened by 1 base and J by 11 bases, with 20 bases between the two germline ends. The CDR3 length is 14 residues. Per germline, CDR1 DFQATT and CDR2 SNEGSKA (reference sequence). Here the CDR3 reads CSARVVTSGVDQYF. The DNA for the CDR3 is TGCAGTGCTAGAGTTGTAACCTCAGGGGTTGATCAGTACTTC.

The chain links TRBV9 to TRBJ2-5, with D perhaps matching TRBD1 (6 bases). The V end lost 0 bases, the J end lost 5 bases, and 11 bases lay between the germline ends. CDR3 length: 14 amino acids. Per germline, CDR1 SGDLS and CDR2 YYNGEE. CDR3 DNA sequence: TGTGCCAGCAGCGTAGGGGGGCTGGGGGAGACCCAGTACTTC. It yields the protein CASSVGGLGETQYF.

The rearrangement links TRBV10-2 to TRBJ2-7; 7 nucleotides agree with TRBD1. This CDR3 region has 14 residues. The V segment lost 3 bases and the J segment 2 bases; nucleotides outside the gene matches: 4. Per the germline V gene, CDR1 is WSHSY and CDR2 is SAAADI. Here the CDR3 DNA reads TGCGCCAGCAGTGATGGACAGGTTCCCTACGAGCAGTACTTC. Its translation: CASSDGQVPYEQYF.

This clonotype was observed a handful of times. The V and J genes are TRBV10-1 and TRBJ2-7; the match to TRBD2 covers 8 bases. The V gene's germline CDR1 is WNHNN and CDR2 SYGVQD (reference sequence). The V gene end was trimmed by 5 bases and the J gene end by 3 bases; junction bases not matched to a gene: 6. This CDR3 has 14 amino acids. Written as DNA, the CDR3 is TGCGCCAGCAGTCGTAGCGGGGCTTTCTACGAGCAGTACTTC. Translating gives CASSRSGAFYEQYF.

This chain joins TRBV5-5 and TRBJ2-3; 8 positions match TRBD2. Germline CDR1 and CDR2: SGHKS and YYEKEE (reference sequence). The CDR3 is 17 amino acids. Germline trimming cut 1 base from V and 5 bases from J; bases unmatched to any gene: 12. CDR3 amino acids: CASSLLPNRGGVDTQYF. Written as DNA, the CDR3 is TGTGCCAGCAGCTTGCTCCCTAACCGGGGGGGCGTAGATACGCAGTATTTT.

This chain joins TRBV12-3 or TRBV12-4 and TRBJ1-6; 7 nucleotides match TRBD1. Trimming at V came to 6 bases and at J to 7 bases, leaving 6 bases not matched to a gene. The CDR3 loop spans 14 amino acids. In nucleotides, the CDR3 is TGTGCCAGCAGCCGGGACAGTCCAAATTCACCCCTCCACTTT. Amino acids: CASSRDSPNSPLHF.

The rearrangement uses TRBV5-1 and TRBJ2-1; maybe TRBD2 (6 bases). Germline CDR1 SGHRS, CDR2 YFSETQ. CDR3 size: 15 residues. V gave up 4 bases and J gave up 1 base, with 12 bases separating them. In DNA form, the CDR3 reads TGCGCCAGCAGCGAAAGACTAGAATCCTACAATGAGCAGTTCTTC. Residues: CASSERLESYNEQFF.

This clonotype was counted between two and nine times. V and J are TRBV10-3 and TRBJ2-7, with TRBD1 as a possible D gene (5 bases). There are 12 residues in the CDR3. Trimming pared 5 bases from V and 5 bases from J, leaving 10 bases between. Germline CDR1 and CDR2: ENHRY and SYGVKD. CDR3 residues: CAISQGPHEQYF. The DNA for the CDR3 is TGTGCCATCAGTCAGGGTCCCCACGAGCAGTACTTC.

The gene calls are TRBV3-1 and TRBJ2-7; 14 nucleotides align to TRBD2. Germline-derived CDR1 and CDR2 are LGHDT and YNNKEL (reference sequence). The CDR3 is 14 residues long. V lost 4 bases, J lost 6 bases, and 2 bases stayed unmatched. The CDR3 region is CASSRGLAGGEQYF. For the CDR3, the DNA is TGTGCCAGCAGCCGAGGACTAGCGGGAGGCGAGCAGTACTTC.

A note on this clonotype: This sequence is one base from a far larger clone and is likely a read error. This rearrangement joins TRBV7-9 to TRBJ2-7; 11 positions match TRBD1. The V segment lost 7 bases and the J segment 2 bases; nucleotides outside the gene matches: 4. Germline V gene sequence: CDR1 SEHNR, CDR2 FQNEAQ (reference sequence). The CDR3 consists of 14 residues. The CDR3 here is CASIPGQGAYEQYF. Here the CDR3 DNA reads TGTGCCAGCATCCCGGGACAGGGGGCCTACGAGCAGTACTTC.

The gene calls are TRBV10-3 and TRBJ1-1; D gene unclear. The CDR3 has 15 amino acids. Deletions cut 0 bases from V and 0 bases from J, with 8 bases between. CDR1 is ENHRY, CDR2 SYGVKD, per germline. CDR3 nucleotide sequence: TGTGCCATCAGTGAGTCTCTTTCCCTGAACACTGAAGCTTTCTTT. Translation: CAISESLSLNTEAFF.

The table lists this clonotype with a few counts. The chain employs TRBV6-1 and TRBJ2-7; D call uncertain. The germline V gene encodes CDR1 MNHNS and CDR2 SASEGT. This CDR3 has 13 residues. V was cut by 6 bases and J by 4 bases, with 13 bases left in between. The CDR3: CASSLSFEYEQYF. CDR3 nucleotides: TGTGCCAGCAGCCTTTCATTCGAATACGAGCAGTACTTC.

The chain recombines TRBV5-1 with TRBJ1-1; D is undetermined. Trimming cost V 4 bases and J 1 base, with 17 bases left between them. The CDR3 contains 16 residues. Germline V gives CDR1 SGHRS, CDR2 YFSETQ. The CDR3 loop is CASSLSPWVTNTEAFF. DNA for the CDR3: TGCGCCAGCAGCCTCTCCCCCTGGGTAACGAACACTGAAGCTTTCTTT.

This rearrangement joins TRBV4-1 to TRBJ2-5; possible D gene TRBD1, 6 bases. Germline CDR1 is MGHRA and CDR2 is YSYEKL. V was pared by 2 bases and J by 2 bases, with 15 bases between. The CDR3 extends over 16 amino acids. The CDR3 sequence: CASSQPNRVMQETQYF. As DNA, the CDR3 is TGCGCCAGCAGCCAACCAAACAGGGTCATGCAAGAGACCCAGTACTTC.

The rearrangement joins TRBV13 to TRBJ2-6; TRBD1 is a possible D gene (6 bases). V shed 8 bases and J shed 0 bases, with 11 bases lying between them. The CDR3 spans 15 residues. Germline-derived CDR1 and CDR2 are PRHDT and FYEKMQ (reference sequence). This CDR3 reads CASGLDSSGANVLTF. The DNA for the CDR3 is TGTGCCAGCGGACTGGACAGCTCTGGGGCCAACGTCCTGACTTTC.

J is TRBJ1-4 and V is TRBV14, with a possible D match to TRBD1 (5 bases). Germline CDR1 and CDR2: SGHDN and FVKESK. This CDR3 contains 16 residues. With 0 bases removed from V and 10 bases from J, the gap between germline ends came to 18 bases. CDR3 sequence reads: CASSQDVVGLAGKLFF. CDR3 coding DNA: TGTGCCAGCAGCCAAGATGTGGTGGGGCTAGCGGGAAAACTGTTTTTT.

This clonotype came up a few times. This chain connects TRBV7-9 to TRBJ2-1, with D unclear. V gave up 6 bases and J gave up 7 bases, with 4 bases separating them. This CDR3 has 10 amino acids. Per the germline V gene, CDR1 is SEHNR and CDR2 is FQNEAQ (reference sequence). The CDR3 region is CASRGNEQFF. The CDR3 nucleotides read TGTGCCAGCAGGGGTAATGAGCAGTTCTTC.